This TCR beta chain was sequenced in a study of shared clonotypes between healthy human individuals. TCRdb's copy holds only in-frame clones and misses some; the assay was immunoSEQ multiplex PCR. The sample contains under 2.5 million clones, around 93% of which appear only once. Germline CDR1 and CDR2: SEHNR and FQNEAQ (reference sequence). The CDR3 spans 13 residues. V lost 5 bases to trimming and J lost 2 bases, with 7 bases between them. The count of this clone is one. The chain employs TRBV7-9 and TRBJ2-1, with D unclear. What was sequenced was naive CD4+ T cells from PBMCs. Subset specified: CD45RA+ positively selected. The origin of this receptor is a man between 18 and 29 years old in good health. Some clones in this sample may be carry-over from other donors' samples. The CDR3 spells CASSQIAYNEQFF. CDR3 DNA: TGTGCCAGCAGCCAGATCGCCTACAATGAGCAGTTCTTC.